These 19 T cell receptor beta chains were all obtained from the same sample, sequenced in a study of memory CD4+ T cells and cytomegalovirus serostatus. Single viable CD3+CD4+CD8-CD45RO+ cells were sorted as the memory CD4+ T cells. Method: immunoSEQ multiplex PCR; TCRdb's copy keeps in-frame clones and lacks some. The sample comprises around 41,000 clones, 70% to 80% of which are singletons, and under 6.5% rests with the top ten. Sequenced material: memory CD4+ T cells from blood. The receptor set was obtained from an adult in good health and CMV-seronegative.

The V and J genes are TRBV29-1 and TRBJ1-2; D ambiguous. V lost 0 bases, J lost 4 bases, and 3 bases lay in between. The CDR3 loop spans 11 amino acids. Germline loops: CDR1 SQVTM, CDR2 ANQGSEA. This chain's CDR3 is CSVEDGYGYTF. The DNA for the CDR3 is TGCAGCGTTGAAGACGGCTATGGCTACACCTTC.

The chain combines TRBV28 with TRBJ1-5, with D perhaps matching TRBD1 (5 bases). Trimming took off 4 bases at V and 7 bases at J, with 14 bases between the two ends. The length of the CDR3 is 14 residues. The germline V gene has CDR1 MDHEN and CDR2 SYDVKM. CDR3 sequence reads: CASSSNRLRQPQHF. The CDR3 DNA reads TGTGCCAGCAGTTCAAACAGGCTACGGCAGCCCCAGCATTTT.

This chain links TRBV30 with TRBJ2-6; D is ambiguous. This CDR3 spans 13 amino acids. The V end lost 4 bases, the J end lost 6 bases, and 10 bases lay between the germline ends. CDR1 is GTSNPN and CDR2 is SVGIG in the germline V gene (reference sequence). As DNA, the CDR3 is TGTGCCTGGAAAGCTCGATTGGCCAACGTCCTGACTTTC. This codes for CAWKARLANVLTF. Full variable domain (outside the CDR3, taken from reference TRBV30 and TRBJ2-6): SQTIHQWPATLVQPVGSPLSLECTVEGTSNPNLYWYRQAAGRGLQLLFYSVGIGQISSEVPQNLSASRPQDRQFILSSKKLLLSDSGFYLCAWKARLANVLTFGAGSRLTVL.

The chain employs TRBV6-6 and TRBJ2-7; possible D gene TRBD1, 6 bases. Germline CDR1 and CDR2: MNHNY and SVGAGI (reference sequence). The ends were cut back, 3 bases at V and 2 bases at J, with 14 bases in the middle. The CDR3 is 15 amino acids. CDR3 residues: CASSYGFEGAYEQYF. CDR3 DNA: TGTGCCAGCAGTTATGGGTTCGAGGGGGCCTACGAGCAGTACTTC.

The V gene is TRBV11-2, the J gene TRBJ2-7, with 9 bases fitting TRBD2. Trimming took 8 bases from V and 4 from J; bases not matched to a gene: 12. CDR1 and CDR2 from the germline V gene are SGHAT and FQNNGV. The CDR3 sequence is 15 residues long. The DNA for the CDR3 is TGTGCCAGCCTCTCCGCGCGGGAGGGGCTTTACGAGCAGTACTTC. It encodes CASLSAREGLYEQYF. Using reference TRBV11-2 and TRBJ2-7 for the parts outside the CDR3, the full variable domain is EAGVAQSPRYKIIEKRQSVAFWCNPISGHATLYWYQQILGQGPKLLIQFQNNGVVDDSQLPKDRFSAERLKGVDSTLKIQPAKLEDSAVYLCASLSAREGLYEQYFGPGTRLTVT.

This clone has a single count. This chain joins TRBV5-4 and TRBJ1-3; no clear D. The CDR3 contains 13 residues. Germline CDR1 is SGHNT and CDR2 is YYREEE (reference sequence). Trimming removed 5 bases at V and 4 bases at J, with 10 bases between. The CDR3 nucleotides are TGTGCCAGCAGTTTTTCAGTCGGAAACACCATATATTTT. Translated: CASSFSVGNTIYF. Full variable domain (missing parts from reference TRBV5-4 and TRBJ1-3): ETGVTQSPTHLIKTRGQQVTLRCSSQSGHNTVSWYQQALGQGPQFIFQYYREEENGRGNFPPRFSGLQFPNYSSELNVNALELDDSALYLCASSFSVGNTIYFGEGSWLTVV.

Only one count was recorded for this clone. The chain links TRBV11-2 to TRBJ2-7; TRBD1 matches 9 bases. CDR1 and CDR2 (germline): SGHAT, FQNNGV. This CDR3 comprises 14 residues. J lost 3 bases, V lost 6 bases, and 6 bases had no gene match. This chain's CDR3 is CASSPGTGFYEQYF. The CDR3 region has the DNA TGTGCCAGCAGTCCCGGGACAGGGTTCTACGAGCAGTACTTC.

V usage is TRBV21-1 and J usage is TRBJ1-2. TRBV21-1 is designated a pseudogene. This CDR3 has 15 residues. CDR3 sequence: CASSKSPKTNYGYTF. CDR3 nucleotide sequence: TGTGCCAGCAGCAAAAGTCCGAAGACTAACTATGGCTACACCTTC.

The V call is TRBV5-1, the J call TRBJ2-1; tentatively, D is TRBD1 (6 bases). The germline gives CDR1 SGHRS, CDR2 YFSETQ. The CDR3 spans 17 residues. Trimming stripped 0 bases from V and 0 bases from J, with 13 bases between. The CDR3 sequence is CASSLGGGELSYNEQFF. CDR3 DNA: TGCGCCAGCAGCTTGGGAGGGGGTGAACTCTCCTACAATGAGCAGTTCTTC.

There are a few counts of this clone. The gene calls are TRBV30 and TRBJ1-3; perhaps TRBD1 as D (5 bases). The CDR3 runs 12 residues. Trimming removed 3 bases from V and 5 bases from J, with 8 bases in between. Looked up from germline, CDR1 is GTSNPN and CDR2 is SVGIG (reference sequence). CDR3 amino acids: CAWRGGRNTIYF. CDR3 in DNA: TGTGCCTGGAGGGGGGGAAGAAACACCATATATTTT. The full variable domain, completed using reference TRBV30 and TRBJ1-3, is SQTIHQWPATLVQPVGSPLSLECTVEGTSNPNLYWYRQAAGRGLQLLFYSVGIGQISSEVPQNLSASRPQDRQFILSSKKLLLSDSGFYLCAWRGGRNTIYFGEGSWLTVV.

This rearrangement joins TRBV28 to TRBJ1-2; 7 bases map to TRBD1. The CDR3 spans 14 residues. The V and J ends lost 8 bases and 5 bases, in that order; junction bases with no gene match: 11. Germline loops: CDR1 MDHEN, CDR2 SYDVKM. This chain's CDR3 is CASGDRAGIYGYTF. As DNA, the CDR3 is TGTGCCAGCGGAGACAGGGCCGGTATATATGGCTACACCTTC.

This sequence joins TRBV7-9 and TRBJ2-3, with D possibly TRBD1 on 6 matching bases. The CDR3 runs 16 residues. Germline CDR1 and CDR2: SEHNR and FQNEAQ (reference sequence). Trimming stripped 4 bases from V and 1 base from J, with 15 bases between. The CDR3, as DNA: TGTGCCAGCAGCTCCGTTCGTGGGGGCCGCACAGATACGCAGTATTTT. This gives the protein CASSSVRGGRTDTQYF.

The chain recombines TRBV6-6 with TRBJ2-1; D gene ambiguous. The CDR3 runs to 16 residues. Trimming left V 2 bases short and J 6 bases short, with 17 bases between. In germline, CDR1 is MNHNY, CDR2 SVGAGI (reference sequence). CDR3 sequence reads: CASSYQSSKMSNEQFF. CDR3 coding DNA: TGTGCCAGCAGTTACCAGTCCAGCAAAATGTCCAATGAGCAGTTCTTC.

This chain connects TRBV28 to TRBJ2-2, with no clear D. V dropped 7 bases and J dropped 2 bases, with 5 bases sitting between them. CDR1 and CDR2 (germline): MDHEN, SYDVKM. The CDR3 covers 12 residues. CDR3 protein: CASNANTGELFF. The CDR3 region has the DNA TGTGCCAGCAACGCTAACACCGGGGAGCTGTTTTTT.

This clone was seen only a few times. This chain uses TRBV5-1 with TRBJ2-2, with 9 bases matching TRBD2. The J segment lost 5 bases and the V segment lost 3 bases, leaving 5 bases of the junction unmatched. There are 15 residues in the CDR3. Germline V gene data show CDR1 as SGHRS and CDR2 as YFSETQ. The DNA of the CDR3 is TGCGCCAGCAGCTCTTTAGCGGGGGATACCGGGGAGCTGTTTTTT. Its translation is CASSSLAGDTGELFF. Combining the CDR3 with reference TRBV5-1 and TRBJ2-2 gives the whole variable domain KAGVTQTPRYLIKTRGQQVTLSCSPISGHRSVSWYQQTPGQGLQFLFEYFSETQRNKGNFPGRFSGRQFSNSRSEMNVSTLELGDSALYLCASSSLAGDTGELFFGEGSRLTVL.

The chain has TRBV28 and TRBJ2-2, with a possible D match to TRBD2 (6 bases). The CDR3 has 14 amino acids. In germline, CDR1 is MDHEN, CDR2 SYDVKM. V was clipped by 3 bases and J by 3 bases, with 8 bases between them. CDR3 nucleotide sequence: TGTGCCAGCAGTTTTGGAGGGGACACCGGGGAGCTGTTTTTT. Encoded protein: CASSFGGDTGELFF.

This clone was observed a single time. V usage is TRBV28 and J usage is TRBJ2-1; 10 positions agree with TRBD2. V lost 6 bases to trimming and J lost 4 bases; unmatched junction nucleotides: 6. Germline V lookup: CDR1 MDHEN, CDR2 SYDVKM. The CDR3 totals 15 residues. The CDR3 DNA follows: TGTGCCAGCAGGCCGGGACTAGCGAAGTACAATGAGCAGTTCTTC. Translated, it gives CASRPGLAKYNEQFF. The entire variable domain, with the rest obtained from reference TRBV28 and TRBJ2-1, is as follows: DVKVTQSSRYLVKRTGEKVFLECVQDMDHENMFWYRQDPGLGLRLIYFSYDVKMKEKGDIPEGYSVSREKKERFSLILESASTNQTSMYLCASRPGLAKYNEQFFGPGTRLTVL.

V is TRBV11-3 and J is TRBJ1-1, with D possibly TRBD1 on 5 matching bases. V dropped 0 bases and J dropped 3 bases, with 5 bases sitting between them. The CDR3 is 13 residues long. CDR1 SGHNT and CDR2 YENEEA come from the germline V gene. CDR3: CASSLEGHTEAFF. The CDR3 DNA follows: TGTGCCAGCAGCTTAGAGGGGCACACTGAAGCTTTCTTT.

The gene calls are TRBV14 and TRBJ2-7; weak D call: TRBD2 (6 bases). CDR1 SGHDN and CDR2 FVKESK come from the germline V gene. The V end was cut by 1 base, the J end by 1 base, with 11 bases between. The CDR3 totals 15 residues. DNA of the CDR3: TGTGCCAGCAGCCAAGTTAGGCGGGGTTCCTACGAGCAGTACTTC. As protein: CASSQVRRGSYEQYF.